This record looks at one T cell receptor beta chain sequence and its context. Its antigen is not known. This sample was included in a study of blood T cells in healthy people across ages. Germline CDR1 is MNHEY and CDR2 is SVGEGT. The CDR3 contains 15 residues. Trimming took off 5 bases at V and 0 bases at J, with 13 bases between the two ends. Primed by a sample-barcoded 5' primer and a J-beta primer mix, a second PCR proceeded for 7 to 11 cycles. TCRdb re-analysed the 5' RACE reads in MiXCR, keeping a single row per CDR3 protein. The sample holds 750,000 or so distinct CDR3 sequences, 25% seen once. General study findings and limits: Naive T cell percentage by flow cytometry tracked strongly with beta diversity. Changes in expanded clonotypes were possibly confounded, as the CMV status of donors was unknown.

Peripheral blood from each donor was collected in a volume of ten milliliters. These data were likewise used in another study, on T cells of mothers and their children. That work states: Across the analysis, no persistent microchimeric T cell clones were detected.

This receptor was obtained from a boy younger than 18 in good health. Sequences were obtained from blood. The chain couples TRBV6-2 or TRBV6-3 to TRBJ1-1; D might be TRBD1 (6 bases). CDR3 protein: CASSHGQKMNTEAFF. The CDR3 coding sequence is TGTGCCAGCAGTCATGGACAGAAAATGAACACTGAAGCTTTCTTT.